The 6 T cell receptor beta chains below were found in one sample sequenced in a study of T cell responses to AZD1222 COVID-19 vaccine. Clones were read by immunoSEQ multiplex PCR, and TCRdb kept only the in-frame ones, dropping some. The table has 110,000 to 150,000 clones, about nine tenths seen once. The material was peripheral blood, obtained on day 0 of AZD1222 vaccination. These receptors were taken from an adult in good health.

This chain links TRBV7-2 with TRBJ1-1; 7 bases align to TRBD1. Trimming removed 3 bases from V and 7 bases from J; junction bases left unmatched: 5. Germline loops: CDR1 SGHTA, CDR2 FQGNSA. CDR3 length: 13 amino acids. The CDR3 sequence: CASSFGTVGEAFF. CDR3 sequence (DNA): TGTGCCAGCAGCTTTGGGACAGTGGGTGAAGCTTTCTTT.

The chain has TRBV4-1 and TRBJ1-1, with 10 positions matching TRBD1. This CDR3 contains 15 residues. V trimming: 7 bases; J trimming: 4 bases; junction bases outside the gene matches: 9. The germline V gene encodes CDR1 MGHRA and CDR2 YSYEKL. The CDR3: CASIGQGGAVTEAFF. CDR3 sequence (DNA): TGCGCCAGCATCGGACAGGGGGGCGCAGTCACTGAAGCTTTCTTT.

The CDR3 bases are TGTGCCAGCAGCTTAGCCCATTTCAGTAGCACTGAAGCTTTCTTT. Translation: CASSLAHFSSTEAFF. V and J are TRBV13 and TRBJ1-1, with D hard to call. Germline CDR1 PRHDT, CDR2 FYEKMQ (reference sequence). Trimming took off 1 base at V and 4 bases at J, with 13 bases between the two ends. This CDR3 spans 15 amino acids.

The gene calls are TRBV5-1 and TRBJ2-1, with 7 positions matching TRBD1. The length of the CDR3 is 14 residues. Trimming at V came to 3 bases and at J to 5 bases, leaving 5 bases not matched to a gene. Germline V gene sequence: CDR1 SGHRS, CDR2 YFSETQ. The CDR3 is CASSYYTGDNEQFF. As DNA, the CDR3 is TGCGCCAGCAGCTATTATACAGGGGACAATGAGCAGTTCTTC.

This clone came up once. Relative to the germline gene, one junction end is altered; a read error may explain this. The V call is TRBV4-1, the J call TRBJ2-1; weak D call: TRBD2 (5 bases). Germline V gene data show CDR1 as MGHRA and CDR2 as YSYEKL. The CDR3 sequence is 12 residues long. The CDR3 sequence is CATSGPYNEQFF. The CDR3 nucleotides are TGCGCCACCAGCGGACCCTACAATGAGCAGTTCTTC.

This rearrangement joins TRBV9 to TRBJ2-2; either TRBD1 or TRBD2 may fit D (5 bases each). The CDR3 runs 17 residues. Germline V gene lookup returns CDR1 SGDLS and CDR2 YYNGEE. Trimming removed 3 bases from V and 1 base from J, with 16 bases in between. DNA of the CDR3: TGTGCCAGCAGCGCCACGACGGGACGGAAGAACACCGGGGAGCTGTTTTTT. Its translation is CASSATTGRKNTGELFF. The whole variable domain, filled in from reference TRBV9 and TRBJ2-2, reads DSGVTQTPKHLITATGQRVTLRCSPRSGDLSVYWYQQSLDQGLQFLIQYYNGEERAKGNILERFSAQQFPDLHSELNLSSLELGDSALYFCASSATTGRKNTGELFFGEGSRLTVL.